This is a list of T cell receptor beta chains from one sample in a study of CXCR3-negative and CXCR3-positive naive CD8 T cells. TCRdb processed the 5' RACE reads again and assigns one entry to each CDR3 protein, with no DNA. Its clone listing holds some 150,000 distinct CDR3 sequences. Sequenced sample: naive CXCR3+ CD8+ T cells from blood. Source of these receptors: a human donor in good health. Some clones in this sample may be carry-over from other donors' samples. Both conserved end residues are part of each CDR3. Fields, in order: V gene, J gene, CDR3 protein.

TRBV12-3/TRBV12-4	TRBJ2-1	CASGGISYNEQFF
TRBV29-1	TRBJ2-1	CSVEGSSGSYNEQFF
TRBV7-8	TRBJ1-2	CASSLTADGYTF
TRBV27	TRBJ2-7	CASRISGEAYEQYF
TRBV14	TRBJ2-1	CASSQVRTEQFF
TRBV29-1	TRBJ2-7	CSVQRGTGFEQYF
TRBV29-1	TRBJ2-7	CSVVQQGSSYEQYF
TRBV7-6	TRBJ2-3	CASSAETPPDTQYF
TRBV20-1	TRBJ2-7	CSARGETGLYEQYF
TRBV28	TRBJ2-5	CASGHFQAGEETQYF
TRBV11-2	TRBJ1-1	CASSLGEDGNTEAFF
TRBV6-2/TRBV6-3	TRBJ2-1	CASSYGQFNNEQFF
TRBV6-5	TRBJ1-1	CASTNRQGIVTEAFF
TRBV19	TRBJ2-1	CASSIPATYNEQFF
TRBV4-1	TRBJ2-1	CASSHRGLRGGGEQFF
TRBV28	TRBJ2-7	CASTFLAGSSYEQYF
TRBV10-3	TRBJ2-1	CAISESKSSGLYNEQFF
TRBV12-3/TRBV12-4	TRBJ2-3	CASSLALGSTDTQYF
TRBV11-2	TRBJ2-5	CASSLAGQGARETQYF
TRBV7-2	TRBJ2-1	CASSFARYNEQFF
TRBV7-9	TRBJ2-7	CASSWPGTINYEQYF
TRBV4-2	TRBJ2-5	CASSHARTSGQETQYF